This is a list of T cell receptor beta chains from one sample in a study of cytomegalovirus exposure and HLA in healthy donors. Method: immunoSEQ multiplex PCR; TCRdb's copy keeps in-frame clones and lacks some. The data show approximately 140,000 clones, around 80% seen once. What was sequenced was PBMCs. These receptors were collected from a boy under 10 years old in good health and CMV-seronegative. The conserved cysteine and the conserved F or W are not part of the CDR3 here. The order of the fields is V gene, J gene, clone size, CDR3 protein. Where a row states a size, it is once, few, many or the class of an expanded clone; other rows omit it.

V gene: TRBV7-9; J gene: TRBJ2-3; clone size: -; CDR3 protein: ASSPIGTRTDTQY
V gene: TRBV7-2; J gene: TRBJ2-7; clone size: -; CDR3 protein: ASSLGAGLGAEQY
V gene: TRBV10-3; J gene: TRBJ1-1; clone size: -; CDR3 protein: AIKEFEDTEAF
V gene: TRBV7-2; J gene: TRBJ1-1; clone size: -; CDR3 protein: ASSQRTGVNTEAF
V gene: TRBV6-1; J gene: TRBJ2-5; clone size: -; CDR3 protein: ASSEWGGGETQY
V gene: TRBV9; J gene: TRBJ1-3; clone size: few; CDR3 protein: ASSPRDSEPGNTIY
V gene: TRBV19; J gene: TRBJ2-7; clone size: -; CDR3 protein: ASSPGQGFYEQY
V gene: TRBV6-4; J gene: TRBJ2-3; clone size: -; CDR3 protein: ASAVLAGDTDTQY
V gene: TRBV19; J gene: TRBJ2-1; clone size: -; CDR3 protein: ASSMGQGANEQF
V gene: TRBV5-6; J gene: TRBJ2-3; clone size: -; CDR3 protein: ASSSDRGYSTDTQY
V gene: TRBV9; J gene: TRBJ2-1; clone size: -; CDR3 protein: ASSVDGRAPGEQF
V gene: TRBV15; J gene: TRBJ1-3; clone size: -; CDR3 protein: ATSRGGVEGNTIY
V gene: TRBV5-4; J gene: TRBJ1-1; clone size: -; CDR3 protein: ASTEPLGGNTEAF
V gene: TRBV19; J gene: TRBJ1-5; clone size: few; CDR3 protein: ASTPSWAQAYSNQPQH
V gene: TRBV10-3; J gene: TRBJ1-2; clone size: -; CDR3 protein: AIRIDRGTYGYT
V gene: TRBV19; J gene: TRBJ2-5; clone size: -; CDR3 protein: ASRAQGFRSQETQY
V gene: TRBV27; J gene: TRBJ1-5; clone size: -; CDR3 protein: ASSPDSNQPQH
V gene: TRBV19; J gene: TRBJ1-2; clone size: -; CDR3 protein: ASTPTTLNYGYT
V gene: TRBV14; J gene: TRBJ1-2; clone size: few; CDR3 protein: ASSQGTTGGYGYT
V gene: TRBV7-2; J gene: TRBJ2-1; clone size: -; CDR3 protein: ASSKGTSGFSSYNEQF
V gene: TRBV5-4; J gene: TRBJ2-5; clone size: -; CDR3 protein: ASSLGEGRTSGETQY
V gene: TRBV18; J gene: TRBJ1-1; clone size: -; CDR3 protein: ASSYDRGGFTEAF
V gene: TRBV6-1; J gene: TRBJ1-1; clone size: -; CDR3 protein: ASSDTGGWGNTEAF
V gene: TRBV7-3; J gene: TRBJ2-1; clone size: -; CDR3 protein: ASSLTAGRASLTYNEQF
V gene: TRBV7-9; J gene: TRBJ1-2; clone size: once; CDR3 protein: ASSPGTGGRYGYT
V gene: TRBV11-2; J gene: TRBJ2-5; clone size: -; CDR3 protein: ASRAWEREGETQY
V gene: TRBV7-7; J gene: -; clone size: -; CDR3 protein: ASSLGHGYEQY
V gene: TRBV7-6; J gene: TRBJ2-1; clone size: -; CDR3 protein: ASSFLAGDSNEQF
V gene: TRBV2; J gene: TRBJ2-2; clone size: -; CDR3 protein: ASSWTPNTGELF
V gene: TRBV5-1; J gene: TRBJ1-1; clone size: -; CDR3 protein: ASSLGTLDSNTEAF
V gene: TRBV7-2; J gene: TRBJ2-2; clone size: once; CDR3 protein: ASSFVGELF
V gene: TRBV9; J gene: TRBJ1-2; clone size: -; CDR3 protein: ASSQQGLTNYGYT
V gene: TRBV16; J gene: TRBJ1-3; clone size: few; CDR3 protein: ASSLLPGTPSKGLLNTIY
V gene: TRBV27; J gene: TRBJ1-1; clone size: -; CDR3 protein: ASSLAGVGTEAF
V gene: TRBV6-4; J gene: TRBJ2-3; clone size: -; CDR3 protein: ASSGSGGPDTQY
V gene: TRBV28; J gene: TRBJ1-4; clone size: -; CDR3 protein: ASSPSRSGGTGEKLF
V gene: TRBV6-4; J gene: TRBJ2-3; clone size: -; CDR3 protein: ASSLAGGTTDTQY
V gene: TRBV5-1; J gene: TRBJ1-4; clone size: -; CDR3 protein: ASSPVAGVMQTNEKLF
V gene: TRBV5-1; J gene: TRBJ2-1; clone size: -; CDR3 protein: ASSLSGTDRLNEQF
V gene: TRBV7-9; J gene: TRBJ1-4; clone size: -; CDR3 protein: ASSSAGGGQTATNEKLF
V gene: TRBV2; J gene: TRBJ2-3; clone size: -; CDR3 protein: ASRRLAGEKDTQY
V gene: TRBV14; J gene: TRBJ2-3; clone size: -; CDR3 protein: ASSRGQPGTDTQY
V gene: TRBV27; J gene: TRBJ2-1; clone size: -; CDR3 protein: ASSLGGEPNEQF
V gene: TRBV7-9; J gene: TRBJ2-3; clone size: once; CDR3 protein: ASSSLTSGSGSTQY
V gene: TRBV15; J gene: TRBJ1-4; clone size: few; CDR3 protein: ATSRDHSGGAEKLF
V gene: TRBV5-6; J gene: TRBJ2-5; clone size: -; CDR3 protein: ASSNAGTAQETQY
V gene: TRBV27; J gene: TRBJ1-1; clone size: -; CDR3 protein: ASSLLGQGGGTEAF
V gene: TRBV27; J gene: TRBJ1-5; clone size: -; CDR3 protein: ASRAGGSNQPQH
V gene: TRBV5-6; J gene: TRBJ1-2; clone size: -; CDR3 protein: ASSFRTSRGYGYT
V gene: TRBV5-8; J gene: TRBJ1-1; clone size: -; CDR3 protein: ASSWTGGYTEAF
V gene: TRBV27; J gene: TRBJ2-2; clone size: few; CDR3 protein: ASSLSRLAANTGELF
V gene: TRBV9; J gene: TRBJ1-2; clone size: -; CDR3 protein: ASSSSKGHGYGYT
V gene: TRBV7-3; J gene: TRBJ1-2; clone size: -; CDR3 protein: ASSSGLIVDGYT
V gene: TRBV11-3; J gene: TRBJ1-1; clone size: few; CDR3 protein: ASSAGVNTEAF
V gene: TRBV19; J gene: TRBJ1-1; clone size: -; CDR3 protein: ASSISVGRQTEAF
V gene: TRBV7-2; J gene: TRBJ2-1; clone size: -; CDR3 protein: ASSPRQAGSYNEQF
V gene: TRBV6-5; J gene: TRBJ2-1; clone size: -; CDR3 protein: ASSSGGESYNEQF